The clone carrying this T cell receptor (beta chain) was counted between two and nine times. The antigen is unknown. V was pared by 5 bases and J by 4 bases, with 3 bases of the junction left unmatched. Germline V lookup: CDR1 MNHEY, CDR2 SVGAGI. The length of the CDR3 is 14 residues. These data originate in a study of CD8+ T cells in alopecia areata. Study in general: Treated patients were given 5 to 10 mg oral tofacitinib twice daily.

Broader study findings: Besides other cells, scalp samples also yield sequences of resident alphabeta T cells from normal skin. Scalp clonality dropped significantly under tofacitinib, as did expanded CD8+ top-100 clones.

The treatment denotes: oral pan-JAK inhibitor, 5-10 mg twice daily. Following extraction, RNA underwent reverse transcription to cDNA, which served as the sequencing template. Measured with immunoSEQ multiplex PCR; TCRdb has only the in-frame clones, and not every one. The data show some 110,000 clones, with under 60% seen just once and 10% to 15% held by the top ten. Sequenced material: CD8+ T cells sorted from blood, taken at week 24, from a patient treated with tofacitinib. The sequence came from a human donor with alopecia areata. This sequence joins TRBV6-5 and TRBJ2-3; 10 bases agree with TRBD2. CDR3 sequence: CASSDSGGADTQYF. The DNA of the CDR3 is TGTGCCAGCAGTGACAGCGGGGGGGCAGATACGCAGTATTTT.